Each of the 24 T cell receptor beta chains below was sequenced from the same sample in a study of CD8 T cells in Susac syndrome. The authors reverse transcribed roughly 0.5 to 1 ug RNA with random hexamers. TCRdb independently ran MiXCR on the immunoSEQ multiplex PCR reads; one entry per CDR3 protein. This table has more than 70,000 distinct CDR3 sequences, just under 95% appearing once. The sequenced sample was CD8+ T cells from PBMCs. These receptor sequences come from a human donor in good health.

The chain couples TRBV19 to TRBJ2-5; D remains unclear. The CDR3 is 14 amino acids. V lost 5 bases and J lost 1, with 11 bases in between. The germline CDR1 and CDR2 sequences are LNHDA and SQIVND (reference sequence). The CDR3 region has the DNA TGTGCCAGTAGTCCCGAGACTCCCCAAGAGACCCAGTACTTC. Translating gives CASSPETPQETQYF. The variable domain in full, completed from reference TRBV19 and TRBJ2-5, reads DGGITQSPKYLFRKEGQNVTLSCEQNLNHDAMYWYRQDPGQGLRLIYYSQIVNDFQKGDIAEGYSVSREKKESFPLTVTSAQKNPTAFYLCASSPETPQETQYFGPGTRLLVL.

The genes are TRBV27 and TRBJ1-2, with D perhaps TRBD1 (5 bases). Between the trimmed V and J ends, which lost 5 bases and 3 bases, there was a span of 10 bases. Looked up from germline, CDR1 is MNHEY and CDR2 is SMNVEV (reference sequence). This CDR3 has 13 residues. CDR3 in DNA: TGTGCCAGCAGTGGAGACAGATACTATGGCTACACCTTC. Translating gives CASSGDRYYGYTF.

The V call is TRBV5-1, the J call TRBJ2-5; possible D gene TRBD2, 6 bases. Germline loops: CDR1 SGHRS, CDR2 YFSETQ. CDR3 length equals 15 residues. V was pared by 2 bases and J by 1 base, with 12 bases between. In nucleotides, the CDR3 is TGCGCCAGCAGCTTTCGGGGGTACCTCCAAGAGACCCAGTACTTC. This sequence encodes CASSFRGYLQETQYF.

V is TRBV20-1 and J is TRBJ1-2, with D perhaps TRBD1 (6 bases). The length of the CDR3 is 12 residues. The V and J ends lost 7 bases and 2 bases respectively, with 11 bases between them. From germline, CDR1 is DFQATT and CDR2 SNEGSKA (reference sequence). This CDR3 is CSGLRGNYGYTF. In nucleotides, the CDR3 is TGCAGTGGCCTAAGGGGGAACTATGGCTACACCTTC.

The chain links TRBV2 to TRBJ1-2; 9 bases align to TRBD1. Germline-derived CDR1 and CDR2 are SNHLY and FYNNEI. CDR3 length: 14 residues. The ends lost 4 bases at V and 6 bases at J; junction bases unmatched: 6. This CDR3 reads CASSGLGQGDGYTF. DNA of the CDR3: TGTGCCAGCAGTGGCCTGGGACAGGGCGATGGCTACACCTTC.

J is TRBJ2-1 and V is TRBV15; D is ambiguous. V was shortened by 3 bases and J by 4 bases, with 4 bases between the two germline ends. The CDR3 is 12 residues long. The germline gives CDR1 LNHNV, CDR2 YYDKDF (reference sequence). The CDR3 coding sequence is TGTGCCACCAGCAGTCAGTACAATGAGCAGTTCTTC. Amino acid sequence: CATSSQYNEQFF.

The chain links TRBV20-1 to TRBJ2-5, with D uncertain. Germline CDR1 is DFQATT and CDR2 is SNEGSKA (reference sequence). V was clipped by 0 bases and J by 2 bases, with 13 bases between them. CDR3 length equals 15 residues. The CDR3 here is CSAREGRADQETQYF. The CDR3 DNA is TGCAGTGCTAGAGAAGGTAGAGCAGATCAAGAGACCCAGTACTTC.

The chain recombines TRBV2 with TRBJ2-6; a possible D gene is TRBD2 (5 bases). Germline V gene sequence: CDR1 SNHLY, CDR2 FYNNEI. This CDR3 is built from 13 residues. The V end lost 8 bases, the J end lost 4 bases, and 9 bases lay between the germline ends. CDR3 nucleotide sequence: TGTGCCAGCTGGGAGAGGGGGGCCAACGTCCTGACTTTC. It encodes CASWERGANVLTF.

The gene calls are TRBV3-1 and TRBJ2-1, with D possibly being TRBD1 (5 bases). The CDR3 is 17 amino acids. V was cut by 3 bases and J by 8 bases, with 23 bases left in between. CDR1 is LGHDT, CDR2 YNNKEL, per germline (reference sequence). The CDR3 DNA follows: TGTGCCAGCAGCCATTCTACAGGTTTTCCAATTACCGATGAGCAGTTCTTC. Translation gives CASSHSTGFPITDEQFF.

The chain has TRBV15 and TRBJ2-7; D unresolved. CDR3 length: 13 amino acids. Trimming removed 3 bases from V and 1 base from J, with 7 bases in between. Germline CDR1 LNHNV, CDR2 YYDKDF (reference sequence). CDR3 amino acids: CATSSGHSYEQYF. CDR3 in DNA: TGTGCCACCAGCAGCGGTCATTCCTACGAGCAGTACTTC.

CDR3 DNA: TGTGCCAGCACCGACACAAGGGCCTCCTACGAGCAGTACTTC. Amino acids: CASTDTRASYEQYF. V and J are TRBV5-6 and TRBJ2-7; D call uncertain. Trimming cost V 6 bases and J 0 bases, with 13 bases left between them. CDR3 length equals 14 residues. Germline V lookup: CDR1 SGHDT, CDR2 YYEEEE.

This chain uses TRBV3-1 with TRBJ2-1; possibly TRBD1 for D (5 bases). This CDR3 contains 14 residues. Germline V gene lookup returns CDR1 LGHDT and CDR2 YNNKEL (reference sequence). Trimming took 8 bases from V and 3 from J, leaving 14 bases between them. CDR3 nucleotides: TGTGCCAGCGGGGCTGGAGTTAGCTACAATGAGCAGTTCTTC. It encodes CASGAGVSYNEQFF.

The CDR3 DNA is TGTGCCAGCAGCGTAGGAACTAGAGAGACCCAGTACTTC. Protein sequence: CASSVGTRETQYF. The V and J genes are TRBV9 and TRBJ2-5; D might be TRBD2 (5 bases). Trimming removed 0 bases at V and 4 bases at J, with 7 bases between. The CDR3 sequence is 13 residues long. The germline V gene encodes CDR1 SGDLS and CDR2 YYNGEE.

J is TRBJ1-2 and V is TRBV18; the D gene is possibly TRBD1 (5 bases). V lost 2 bases and J lost 0, with 16 bases in between. The CDR3 length is 17 residues. CDR1 and CDR2 (germline): KGHSH, LQKENI. The CDR3 here is CASSPEGDSLTNYGYTF. The CDR3 region has the DNA TGTGCCAGCTCACCAGAGGGTGACAGCCTTACTAACTATGGCTACACCTTC.

The gene calls are TRBV11-2 and TRBJ2-7; the D gene is possibly TRBD1 (5 bases). V lost 2 bases, J lost 6 bases, and 8 bases lay in between. Germline CDR1 and CDR2: SGHAT and FQNNGV. The CDR3 is made up of 12 amino acids. CDR3 bases: TGTGCCAGCAGCTTAAAAGGGGTCGAGCAGTACTTC. Amino acids: CASSLKGVEQYF.

This clonotype was found once. The V gene is TRBV27, the J gene TRBJ2-2, with D possibly TRBD2 on 7 matching bases. The germline CDR1 and CDR2 sequences are MNHEY and SMNVEV (reference sequence). Trimming removed 0 bases at V and 5 bases at J, with 13 bases between. This CDR3 has 16 residues. The CDR3 region is CASSLSRGGLTGELFF. In nucleotides, the CDR3 is TGTGCCAGCAGTTTATCTAGGGGGGGGTTAACCGGGGAGCTGTTTTTT.

V gene TRBV7-8 combines with J gene TRBJ2-1; the D gene is possibly TRBD2 (5 bases). The CDR3 extends over 15 amino acids. Germline CDR1 SGHVS, CDR2 FQNEAQ. Trimming took off 5 bases at V and 2 bases at J, with 13 bases between the two ends. The chain's CDR3 is CASSQSGSTYNEQFF. The CDR3 coding sequence is TGTGCCAGCAGCCAGAGCGGATCTACCTACAATGAGCAGTTCTTC. The full variable domain, completed using reference TRBV7-8 and TRBJ2-1, is GAGVSQSPRYKVAKRGQDVALRCDPISGHVSLFWYQQALGQGPEFLTYFQNEAQLDKSGLPSDRFFAERPEGSVSTLKIQRTQQEDSAVYLCASSQSGSTYNEQFFGPGTRLTVL.

The chain links TRBV7-9 to TRBJ2-3; 10 bases agree with TRBD2. Germline CDR1 is SEHNR and CDR2 is FQNEAQ (reference sequence). This CDR3 is 16 amino acids long. V shed 8 bases, J shed 6 bases, and the junction held 14 bases outside the gene matches. The CDR3: CASHGLERGGPDTQYF. The CDR3 DNA reads TGTGCCAGCCACGGATTGGAGCGGGGGGGCCCCGATACGCAGTATTTT. Together with reference TRBV7-9 and TRBJ2-3, the CDR3 gives the full variable domain: DTGVSQNPRHKITKRGQNVTFRCDPISEHNRLYWYRQTLGQGPEFLTYFQNEAQLEKSRLLSDRFSAERPKGSFSTLEIQRTEQGDSAMYLCASHGLERGGPDTQYFGPGTRLTVL.

This clonotype has a handful of counts. V usage is TRBV9 and J usage is TRBJ1-1; the D is unclear. The CDR3 spans 13 residues. Germline CDR1 is SGDLS and CDR2 is YYNGEE. Trimming stripped 2 bases from V and 1 base from J, with 6 bases between. This CDR3 reads CASSVGPNTEAFF. In DNA, the CDR3 is TGTGCCAGCAGCGTTGGCCCGAACACTGAAGCTTTCTTT.

The chain is built from TRBV29-1 and TRBJ2-1; 7 bases fit TRBD2. Per the germline V gene, CDR1 is SQVTM and CDR2 is ANQGSEA. V shed 4 bases, J shed 2 bases, and the junction held 5 bases outside the gene matches. The CDR3 has 14 residues. The CDR3 loop is CSVAGRGTYNEQFF. In DNA form, the CDR3 reads TGCAGCGTTGCGGGGCGGGGGACCTACAATGAGCAGTTCTTC.

V usage is TRBV25-1 and J usage is TRBJ2-2; D not resolved. There are 14 residues in the CDR3. Germline V gene data show CDR1 as MGHDK and CDR2 as SYGVNS. V was clipped by 3 bases and J by 3 bases, with 8 bases between them. CDR3: CASSEVLYTGELFF. The CDR3 DNA is TGTGCCAGCAGTGAGGTACTTTACACCGGGGAGCTGTTTTTT.

The chain joins TRBV4-2 to TRBJ2-1, with D maybe TRBD2 (6 bases). CDR1 is LGHNA, CDR2 YNFKEQ, per germline. The V end lost 1 base, the J end lost 4 bases, and 11 bases lay between the germline ends. The CDR3 is 15 amino acids. The CDR3 reads CASSQAPGLYNEQFF. The CDR3 DNA reads as TGTGCCAGCAGCCAAGCGCCGGGACTTTACAATGAGCAGTTCTTC.

V is TRBV2 and J is TRBJ2-5, with D perhaps TRBD1 or TRBD2 (5 bases each). CDR3 length: 14 amino acids. Germline values: CDR1 SNHLY, CDR2 FYNNEI. The ends were cut back, 6 bases at V and 5 bases at J, with 16 bases in the middle. The CDR3 DNA reads as TGTGCCAGCAGCGTCGGGGCGAGATGGGAGACCCAGTACTTC. Amino acids: CASSVGARWETQYF.

This clonotype is a singleton in its sample. This rearrangement joins TRBV6-5 to TRBJ1-1; no reliable D call. The CDR3 is made up of 13 amino acids. Trimming removed 10 bases from V and 1 base from J, with 13 bases in between. Germline CDR1 MNHEY, CDR2 SVGAGI. Written as DNA, the CDR3 is TGTGCCACCGCAGGTCTGGCGAACACTGAAGCTTTCTTT. Translated, it gives CATAGLANTEAFF.